The clone carrying this T cell receptor (beta chain) was recorded at least ten times. This CDR3 region has 12 residues. Trimming left V 6 bases short and J 2 bases short, with 5 bases between. CDR1 is MDHEN and CDR2 is SYDVKM in the germline V gene. The sample originates from a study of T cells in Graves' hyperthyroidism and ophthalmopathy. As for the study in general: The blood sample was taken at first diagnosis, before treatment began.

Amplification of TCR beta CDR3 regions was performed using RNA transcripts as template. An initial round of RT-PCR targeting the TCR CDR3 relied on the HTBI primer set. From the multiplex PCR reads, TCRdb called clonotypes with MiXCR, one entry per CDR3 protein. The sample holds roughly 500,000 distinct CDR3 sequences, 11% to 15% seen once. Input material: blood. The source of this sequence is a woman between 25 and 40 years old with Graves' hyperthyroidism that later progressed to Graves' ophthalmopathy. The gene calls are TRBV28 and TRBJ2-1; D not certain. CDR3 loop: CASRLTYNEQFF. In nucleotides, the CDR3 is TGTGCCAGCAGGCTGACCTACAATGAGCAGTTCTTC.